The 21 T cell receptor beta chains presented below share a single source sample, sequenced in a study of control samples from healthy donors and cancer patients. The repertoire was sequenced with immunoSEQ multiplex PCR; TCRdb's copy has only in-frame clones and lacks some. The table lists tens of thousands of clones, 89% of them singletons. The sequencing sample was made of PBMCs. The receptors come from a woman in her fifties or sixties with colorectal cancer.

This clone was counted only a few times. V gene TRBV9 combines with J gene TRBJ1-2, with TRBD1 matching 8 bases. The J segment lost 4 bases and the V segment lost 3 bases, leaving 2 bases of the junction unmatched. Germline V lookup: CDR1 SGDLS, CDR2 YYNGEE. CDR3 length: 13 amino acids. The CDR3 bases are TGTGCCAGCAGCGGGGACAGGCTCTATGGCTACACCTTC. Its protein is CASSGDRLYGYTF.

V and J are TRBV7-3 and TRBJ2-1; TRBD2 agrees at 8 bases. J lost 7 bases, V lost 5 bases, and 10 bases had no gene match. The germline gives CDR1 SGHTA, CDR2 FQGTGA. The CDR3 runs 15 residues. CDR3 amino acids: CASSASAGGLNEQFF. The CDR3 bases are TGTGCCAGCAGCGCCTCGGCGGGGGGTTTGAATGAGCAGTTCTTC.

As regards this clone: At one end the junction does not follow the germline gene, possibly because of a read error. The identical CDR3 is also encoded by other nucleotide sequences in the sample. The chain combines TRBV18 with TRBJ1-1; the D gene is possibly TRBD1 (6 bases). This CDR3 contains 17 residues. Germline V gene data show CDR1 as KGHSH and CDR2 as LQKENI. The CDR3 region has the DNA TGTGCCAGCTCGCCCACCATCGGGGGATTTGGGGACACTGAAGCTTTCTTC. Translating gives CASSPTIGGFGDTEAFF.

The V gene is TRBV29-1, the J gene TRBJ2-3; 10 bases align to TRBD2. There are 14 residues in the CDR3. CDR1 and CDR2 from the germline V gene are SQVTM and ANQGSEA. J gave up 1 base and V 7 bases, and 5 bases lay outside the gene matches. The CDR3 DNA follows: TGCAGCGGAAAAGCGGGGGGGGGCACAGATACGCAGTATTTT. It encodes CSGKAGGGTDTQYF.

The CDR3 sequence is CASSDSYGYTF. CDR3 bases: TGTGCCAGCAGTGACAGTTATGGCTACACCTTC. V is TRBV6-4 and J is TRBJ1-2; D not certain. V was shortened by 2 bases and J by 5 bases, with 3 bases between the two germline ends. From germline, CDR1 is MRHNA and CDR2 SNTAGT. The CDR3 loop spans 11 amino acids.

The chain recombines TRBV6-5 with TRBJ1-1, with D possibly being TRBD1 (6 bases). Per germline, CDR1 MNHEY and CDR2 SVGAGI. This CDR3 region has 13 residues. Trimming pared 10 bases from V and 1 base from J, leaving 13 bases between. This chain's CDR3 is CAIKLGANTEAFF. DNA for the CDR3: TGTGCCATCAAGCTGGGGGCGAACACTGAAGCTTTCTTT.

This rearrangement joins TRBV7-2 to TRBJ2-5; no clear D gene. Germline V lookup: CDR1 SGHTA, CDR2 FQGNSA. V was clipped by 0 bases and J by 4 bases, with 9 bases between them. This CDR3 has 14 residues. CDR3 residues: CASSLAPVRETQYF. CDR3 coding DNA: TGTGCCAGCAGCTTAGCCCCGGTCCGAGAGACCCAGTACTTC. Using reference TRBV7-2 and TRBJ2-5 for the parts outside the CDR3, the full variable domain is GAGVSQSPSNKVTEKGKDVELRCDPISGHTALYWYRQSLGQGLEFLIYFQGNSAPDKSGLPSDRFSAERTGGSVSTLTIQRTQQEDSAVYLCASSLAPVRETQYFGPGTRLLVL.

V is TRBV7-2 and J is TRBJ2-1; 8 positions agree with TRBD2. V lost 5 bases to trimming and J lost 9 bases; unmatched junction nucleotides: 6. Germline CDR1 reads SGHTA; CDR2 reads FQGNSA. The CDR3 is 13 amino acids. DNA of the CDR3: TGTGCCAGCAGCCTGACTAGCGAGCGTGAGCAGTTCTTC. This gives the protein CASSLTSEREQFF. Full variable domain (outside the CDR3, taken from reference TRBV7-2 and TRBJ2-1): GAGVSQSPSNKVTEKGKDVELRCDPISGHTALYWYRQSLGQGLEFLIYFQGNSAPDKSGLPSDRFSAERTGGSVSTLTIQRTQQEDSAVYLCASSLTSEREQFFGPGTRLTVL.

V gene TRBV18 combines with J gene TRBJ2-5, with a tentative D call TRBD2 (6 bases). Germline-derived CDR1 and CDR2 are KGHSH and LQKENI. Trimming removed 1 base from V and 5 bases from J, with 8 bases in between. This CDR3 region has 13 residues. This chain's CDR3 is CASSPLRGETQYF. Here the CDR3 DNA reads TGTGCCAGCTCACCACTTCGGGGGGAGACCCAGTACTTC.

The chain recombines TRBV4-3 with TRBJ1-6; TRBD1 is a possible D gene (6 bases). This CDR3 has 19 amino acids. Trimming took off 0 bases at V and 0 bases at J, with 15 bases between the two ends. Germline values: CDR1 LGHNA, CDR2 YSLEER. For the CDR3, the DNA is TGCGCCAGCAGCCAAGATTGGGGGCAGGGGAGCTCCTATAATTCACCCCTCCACTTT. Translation: CASSQDWGQGSSYNSPLHF.

This chain's CDR3 is CASSLISDTQYF. CDR3 coding DNA: TGTGCCAGCAGTTTAATCTCAGATACGCAGTATTTT. This chain connects TRBV12-3 or TRBV12-4 to TRBJ2-3; unclear D gene. V lost 2 bases to trimming and J lost 4 bases, with 4 bases between them. This CDR3 contains 12 residues.

The V and J genes are TRBV7-2 and TRBJ2-2; D perhaps matches TRBD1 (6 bases). The CDR3 totals 15 residues. Germline V gene lookup returns CDR1 SGHTA and CDR2 FQGNSA. V was shortened by 5 bases and J by 2 bases, with 12 bases between the two germline ends. As DNA, the CDR3 is TGTGCCAGCAGCCCCCCAGGGGCCAACACCGGGGAGCTGTTTTTT. Amino acid sequence: CASSPPGANTGELFF.

This chain links TRBV5-6 with TRBJ2-4, with 7 nucleotides matching TRBD2. The CDR3 has 14 amino acids. With V trimmed by 4 bases and J by 7 bases, 8 bases remained unmatched. Germline CDR1 is SGHDT and CDR2 is YYEEEE. The CDR3 coding sequence is TGTGCCAGCAGCCCCCGGGGGAGGGAGAACATTCAGTACTTC. Translating gives CASSPRGRENIQYF.

The rearrangement links TRBV10-3 to TRBJ1-1; D unresolved. The V gene lost 1 base and the J gene lost 8 bases, with 8 bases spanning the gap. Germline values: CDR1 ENHRY, CDR2 SYGVKD. The CDR3 is 12 amino acids. CDR3 sequence: CAISEFQVEAFF. CDR3 in DNA: TGTGCCATCAGTGAGTTTCAGGTCGAAGCTTTCTTT.

Concerning this clone: Different DNA sequences within this sample yield the same CDR3. The rearrangement joins TRBV10-3 to TRBJ1-1; TRBD1 agrees at 7 bases. Germline V gives CDR1 ENHRY, CDR2 SYGVKD. The junction had 6 bases not matched to a gene; V was cut back by 3 bases and J by 2 bases. The CDR3 consists of 15 residues. CDR3 residues: CAISDPTGLNTEAFF. For the CDR3, the DNA is TGTGCCATCAGTGACCCGACAGGGCTCAACACTGAAGCTTTCTTT.

This clone was observed a few times. V is TRBV6-1 and J is TRBJ1-6, with TRBD1 matching over 9 bases. The CDR3 extends over 16 amino acids. Unmatched junction bases numbered 6, after V lost 4 bases and J lost 5 bases. Germline assignment: CDR1 MNHNS and CDR2 SASEGT. The CDR3 reads CASSGGTGTNNSPLHF. The DNA of the CDR3 is TGTGCCAGCAGTGGGGGGACAGGGACGAATAATTCACCCCTCCACTTT.

The chain recombines TRBV5-1 with TRBJ1-1, with D perhaps TRBD1 (5 bases). Germline loops: CDR1 SGHRS, CDR2 YFSETQ. The CDR3 consists of 14 residues. The V gene lost 4 bases and the J gene lost 0 bases, with 10 bases spanning the gap. The CDR3 region has the DNA TGCGCCAGCAGCAGGGACTTTATGAACACTGAAGCTTTCTTT. Encoded protein: CASSRDFMNTEAFF.

The genes are TRBV30 and TRBJ2-4; D remains ambiguous. CDR3 length: 14 residues. The ends were cut back, 0 bases at V and 2 bases at J, with 8 bases in the middle. Per germline, CDR1 GTSNPN and CDR2 SVGIG (reference sequence). The CDR3 reads CAWSVSPTKNIQYF. The CDR3 DNA reads as TGTGCCTGGAGTGTGTCCCCAACCAAAAACATTCAGTACTTC.

This rearrangement joins TRBV11-1 to TRBJ1-1, with TRBD1 as a possible D gene (5 bases). Trimming removed 3 bases at V and 5 bases at J, with 10 bases between. Germline V gene sequence: CDR1 SGHAT, CDR2 FQDESV (reference sequence). The CDR3 runs to 13 residues. The CDR3 region has the DNA TGTGCCAGCAGCTTTCCAGGGACTACTGAAGCTTTCTTT. It specifies CASSFPGTTEAFF.

The chain has TRBV14 and TRBJ1-1; 9 positions match TRBD1. The CDR3 is made up of 18 amino acids. The V gene end was trimmed by 4 bases and the J gene end by 5 bases; junction bases not matched to a gene: 17. CDR1 and CDR2 from the germline V gene are SGHDN and FVKESK. In DNA, the CDR3 is TGTGCCAGCAGCCGCCTAGGTGGGACAGGGCTCGTTGGGACTGAAGCTTTCTTT. Translating gives CASSRLGGTGLVGTEAFF.

Only a few counts were recorded for this clone. J is TRBJ1-3 and V is TRBV28; D gene unclear. CDR1 and CDR2 from the germline V gene are MDHEN and SYDVKM. This CDR3 is 14 amino acids long. V was cut by 7 bases and J by 4 bases, with 14 bases left in between. CDR3 in amino acids: CASTSPHPGNTIYF. For the CDR3, the DNA is TGTGCCAGCACCAGTCCGCATCCCGGAAACACCATATATTTT.